Listed here are 30 T cell receptor beta chains from one sample, sequenced in a study of T-cell reconstitution after alpha-beta-depleted transplantation in children. TCRbeta library preparation incorporated unique molecular identifiers. TCRdb re-derived calls from the PCR reads in MiXCR, one entry per CDR3 protein. This table holds roughly 300,000 distinct CDR3 sequences, almost 10% found once. Sample: PBMCs from the stem cell graft donor, taken from the stem cell graft. These receptors all stem from a human donor who donated a stem cell graft to a child with SCID.

The rearrangement uses TRBV7-6 and TRBJ2-7; 7 nucleotides line up with TRBD1. V shed 4 bases, J shed 6 bases, and the junction held 9 bases outside the gene matches. Germline assignment: CDR1 SGHVS and CDR2 FNYEAQ. CDR3 length: 14 amino acids. The CDR3 sequence: CASSSRQGSGEQYF. DNA of the CDR3: TGTGCCAGCAGCTCCCGACAGGGCTCGGGCGAGCAGTACTTC.

This clonotype was seen repeatedly, ten times or more. The chain carries TRBV5-1 and TRBJ1-1; D unresolved. This CDR3 region has 13 residues. Germline CDR1 SGHRS, CDR2 YFSETQ. With 6 bases removed from V and 1 base from J, the gap between germline ends came to 10 bases. CDR3 sequence reads: CASTSPANTEAFF. The DNA of the CDR3 is TGCGCCAGCACCTCCCCTGCGAACACTGAAGCTTTCTTT.

This clonotype has ten or more counts. The V and J genes are TRBV6-5 and TRBJ2-1; D remains unclear. The CDR3 is made up of 14 amino acids. The V gene's germline CDR1 is MNHEY and CDR2 SVGAGI. V shed 5 bases and J shed 5 bases, with 13 bases lying between them. As DNA, the CDR3 is TGTGCCAGCAGTCCGATCCCCGAACACAATGAGCAGTTCTTC. Protein: CASSPIPEHNEQFF.

This clonotype was counted ten times or more. The chain employs TRBV12-3 or TRBV12-4 and TRBJ1-2; D remains ambiguous. V was shortened by 3 bases and J by 9 bases, with 14 bases between the two germline ends. This CDR3 comprises 13 residues. The CDR3 DNA follows: TGTGCCAGCAGTTTCGGCGAGGTATTGAGCTACACCTTC. Protein sequence: CASSFGEVLSYTF.

This clonotype was detected a few times. The V and J genes are TRBV11-3 and TRBJ2-2; D is perhaps TRBD1 (6 bases). The CDR3 length is 15 residues. The V gene's germline CDR1 is SGHNT and CDR2 YENEEA. Trimming left V 3 bases short and J 4 bases short, with 12 bases between. CDR3 loop: CASSFGGAGTGELFF. For the CDR3, the DNA is TGTGCCAGCAGCTTTGGGGGCGCGGGCACCGGGGAGCTGTTTTTT.

This chain links TRBV5-1 with TRBJ2-2, with D possibly matching TRBD2 (5 bases). CDR1 and CDR2 from the germline V gene are SGHRS and YFSETQ. Deletions cut 1 base from V and 7 bases from J, with 14 bases between. The CDR3 length is 15 residues. CDR3 region: CASSLPRDIGGELFF. CDR3 DNA: TGCGCCAGCAGCTTGCCGAGGGATATCGGCGGGGAGCTGTTTTTT.

This clonotype was recorded a few times. The CDR3 loop is CSAGPGHTSAEAFF. The DNA for the CDR3 is TGCAGTGCGGGACCGGGCCACACAAGCGCTGAAGCTTTCTTT. The V and J genes are TRBV20-1 and TRBJ1-1; D perhaps matches TRBD1 (5 bases). CDR1 is DFQATT, CDR2 SNEGSKA, per germline (reference sequence). The CDR3 is 14 amino acids. V was pared by 6 bases and J by 6 bases, with 20 bases between.

This clonotype turned up a few times. The chain joins TRBV7-3 to TRBJ2-3; 9 positions match TRBD1. V lost 3 bases to trimming and J lost 3 bases; unmatched junction nucleotides: 13. There are 18 residues in the CDR3. Germline loops: CDR1 SGHTA, CDR2 FQGTGA. The CDR3 spells CASSLGLGQGIWTDTQYF. CDR3 in DNA: TGTGCCAGCAGCTTGGGCCTGGGACAGGGAATATGGACAGATACGCAGTATTTT.

There are many counts of this clonotype. The chain recombines TRBV27 with TRBJ2-2; D remains ambiguous. V shed 6 bases and J shed 5 bases, with 4 bases lying between them. The CDR3 has 11 residues. CDR1 and CDR2 (germline): MNHEY, SMNVEV (reference sequence). Here the CDR3 reads CASRRTGELFF. The CDR3 DNA reads TGTGCCAGCAGAAGGACCGGGGAGCTGTTTTTT.

This clonotype was detected a few times. The V gene is TRBV5-1, the J gene TRBJ2-7, with 7 bases aligning to TRBD1. Trimming took 4 bases from V and 0 from J; bases not matched to a gene: 4. This CDR3 is built from 14 residues. Germline CDR1 is SGHRS and CDR2 is YFSETQ. The CDR3 reads CASSTKGASYEQYF. The CDR3 nucleotides read TGCGCCAGCAGCACCAAGGGGGCCTCCTACGAGCAGTACTTC.

This clonotype was picked up a small number of times. The chain couples TRBV11-1 to TRBJ2-3, with D possibly being TRBD1 (5 bases). The V gene's germline CDR1 is SGHAT and CDR2 FQDESV (reference sequence). Trimming pared 5 bases from V and 2 bases from J, leaving 14 bases between. The CDR3 spans 15 residues. The CDR3 bases are TGTGCCAGCAGCCGTAGGACACACGACACAGATACGCAGTATTTT. Its translation is CASSRRTHDTDTQYF.

This clonotype has at least ten counts. This rearrangement joins TRBV25-1 to TRBJ1-2, with D unresolved. The length of the CDR3 is 15 residues. Per germline, CDR1 MGHDK and CDR2 SYGVNS. V lost 1 base, J lost 2 bases, and 11 bases lay in between. CDR3 sequence: CASSELWGGNYGYTF. CDR3 nucleotides: TGTGCCAGCAGTGAATTATGGGGAGGGAACTATGGCTACACCTTC.

This clonotype was found a few times. The J gene is TRBJ2-2, the V gene TRBV5-1; possibly TRBD1 for D (7 bases). Germline V lookup: CDR1 SGHRS, CDR2 YFSETQ. The CDR3 is made up of 19 amino acids. V lost 5 bases, J lost 0 bases, and 23 bases lay in between. In DNA, the CDR3 is TGCGCCAGCAGGGCCTTCAGGGGGGACGTCCTTCCGAACACCGGGGAGCTGTTTTTT. Its translation is CASRAFRGDVLPNTGELFF.

At least ten counts were recorded for this clonotype. This chain connects TRBV19 to TRBJ1-1; no clear D. V dropped 4 bases and J dropped 6 bases, with 15 bases sitting between them. The CDR3 totals 14 residues. Looked up from germline, CDR1 is LNHDA and CDR2 is SQIVND (reference sequence). The CDR3 protein is CASSTAPRIAEAFF. The CDR3 coding sequence is TGTGCCAGTAGTACCGCCCCACGGATCGCTGAAGCTTTCTTT.

Only a few counts were recorded for this clonotype. The CDR3 coding sequence is TGTGCCAGCAGTGATAGCGGGGGGAGCACAGATACGCAGTATTTT. Encoded protein: CASSDSGGSTDTQYF. The gene calls are TRBV6-1 and TRBJ2-3, with 10 bases that match TRBD2. This CDR3 region has 15 residues. CDR1 is MNHNS and CDR2 is SASEGT in the germline V gene. The V and J ends lost 3 bases and 0 bases, in that order; junction bases with no gene match: 0.

The chain employs TRBV3-1 and TRBJ2-5, with 7 bases aligning to TRBD2. The CDR3 runs to 17 residues. The germline V gene has CDR1 LGHDT and CDR2 YNNKEL (reference sequence). Trimming cost V 3 bases and J 0 bases; bases outside gene matches: 10. CDR3 bases: TGTGCCAGCAGCCAGGATCCCCCCCTAGCGGACCAAGAGACCCAGTACTTC. Translation: CASSQDPPLADQETQYF.

V usage is TRBV7-2 and J usage is TRBJ2-3, with 8 bases matching TRBD2. The CDR3 has 15 residues. Germline V lookup: CDR1 SGHTA, CDR2 FQGNSA. The V gene end was trimmed by 4 bases and the J gene end by 1 base; junction bases not matched to a gene: 4. As DNA, the CDR3 is TGTGCCAGCAGCTCCCGGGGGGGGGGCACAGATACGCAGTATTTT. Amino acid sequence: CASSSRGGGTDTQYF.

This clonotype was detected only a few times. The chain links TRBV7-9 to TRBJ2-4; no clear D. V lost 0 bases to trimming and J lost 5 bases, with 8 bases between them. The CDR3 extends over 14 amino acids. In germline, CDR1 is SEHNR, CDR2 FQNEAQ (reference sequence). CDR3 region: CASSLAGLENIQYF. The CDR3, as DNA: TGTGCCAGCAGCTTAGCAGGGCTCGAAAACATTCAGTACTTC.

This clonotype was seen only a few times. The genes are TRBV5-1 and TRBJ2-1; D may correspond to TRBD1 or TRBD2 (5 bases each). The CDR3 sequence is 16 residues long. The germline V gene encodes CDR1 SGHRS and CDR2 YFSETQ. V lost 0 bases to trimming and J lost 4 bases, with 14 bases between them. Written as DNA, the CDR3 is TGCGCCAGCAGCTTGGATGTGGGGGAAGTGTACAATGAGCAGTTCTTC. This gives the protein CASSLDVGEVYNEQFF.

This chain links TRBV5-1 with TRBJ2-5; 11 bases line up with TRBD2. Trimming removed 2 bases from V and 5 bases from J; junction bases left unmatched: 5. This CDR3 is built from 15 residues. Germline CDR1 is SGHRS and CDR2 is YFSETQ. The DNA for the CDR3 is TGCGCCAGCAGCTTTTTTCCTAGCGGGGGGGAGACCCAGTACTTC. It translates to CASSFFPSGGETQYF.

This clonotype has more than one count but fewer than ten. The V call is TRBV6-4, the J call TRBJ2-3; TRBD2 matches 7 bases. The CDR3 spans 17 residues. The ends lost 2 bases at V and 0 bases at J; junction bases unmatched: 8. Germline CDR1 is MRHNA and CDR2 is SNTAGT. The CDR3 bases are TGTGCCAGCAGTGACACTATAGCCGGGGGGAGCACAGATACGCAGTATTTT. Translation gives CASSDTIAGGSTDTQYF.

The rearrangement joins TRBV20-1 to TRBJ2-3; 9 nucleotides align to TRBD2. The CDR3 is made up of 15 amino acids. V dropped 0 bases and J dropped 4; count of bases not matched to a gene: 5. Germline values: CDR1 DFQATT, CDR2 SNEGSKA (reference sequence). The CDR3 DNA follows: TGCAGTGCTAGAGATAGGCGGGGGGGTTCAGATACGCAGTATTTT. It encodes CSARDRRGGSDTQYF.

This chain connects TRBV12-3 or TRBV12-4 to TRBJ1-2; a weak D match, TRBD1 (5 bases). The CDR3 covers 14 residues. Trimming left V 5 bases short and J 7 bases short, with 17 bases between. CDR3 DNA sequence: TGTGCCAGCAGTCACCTCCGGGGGGTCGGTGGCTACACCTTC. Translation: CASSHLRGVGGYTF.

The chain uses TRBV7-2 and TRBJ2-5, with 10 bases aligning to TRBD2. CDR1 and CDR2 (germline): SGHTA, FQGNSA. The length of the CDR3 is 16 residues. Trimming took 5 bases from V and 4 from J; bases not matched to a gene: 10. The CDR3 region has the DNA TGTGCCAGCAGCCTTAGCGTCGGGACTAGCGCAGAGACCCAGTACTTC. This codes for CASSLSVGTSAETQYF.

The chain couples TRBV11-1 to TRBJ2-2; 9 nucleotides agree with TRBD2. Trimming cost V 2 bases and J 0 bases; bases outside gene matches: 7. The CDR3 runs to 18 residues. From germline, CDR1 is SGHAT and CDR2 FQDESV (reference sequence). CDR3 DNA sequence: TGTGCCAGCAGCTTAAGCGGCGGGGGGGCCCCGAACACCGGGGAGCTGTTTTTT. Translation gives CASSLSGGGAPNTGELFF.

The rearrangement uses TRBV20-1 and TRBJ1-2, with 10 nucleotides matching TRBD1. This CDR3 region has 14 residues. Germline lookup yields CDR1 DFQATT and CDR2 SNEGSKA (reference sequence). Germline trimming cut 5 bases from V and 8 bases from J; bases unmatched to any gene: 11. The CDR3 DNA is TGCAGTGCTCCTCACAAAGGGACAGGGGACGGCTACACCTTC. Protein: CSAPHKGTGDGYTF.

This chain joins TRBV24-1 and TRBJ2-2; D is unclear. CDR1 KGHDR and CDR2 SFDVKD come from the germline V gene. This CDR3 spans 12 amino acids. V was trimmed by 5 bases and J by 2 bases, leaving 2 bases between them. The CDR3 DNA sequence: TGTGCCACCAGTGTCAACACCGGGGAGCTGTTTTTT. This encodes CATSVNTGELFF.

This clonotype was observed a few times. V is TRBV5-1 and J is TRBJ2-7; no clear D. CDR1 SGHRS and CDR2 YFSETQ come from the germline V gene. The CDR3 runs 14 residues. V was cut by 0 bases and J by 1 base, with 8 bases left in between. The CDR3 reads CASSLDAPSYEQYF. In DNA, the CDR3 is TGCGCCAGCAGCTTGGATGCTCCTTCCTACGAGCAGTACTTC.

This clonotype appeared many times. This rearrangement joins TRBV7-9 to TRBJ2-1, with D possibly called TRBD1 or TRBD2 (6 bases each). Deletions cut 5 bases from V and 3 bases from J, with 14 bases between. Germline loops: CDR1 SEHNR, CDR2 FQNEAQ (reference sequence). The length of the CDR3 is 15 residues. CDR3 sequence (DNA): TGTGCCAGCAGCGGCAACAGGGACTTCTACAATGAGCAGTTCTTC. Its translation is CASSGNRDFYNEQFF.

The sample holds many counts of this clonotype. This chain uses TRBV19 with TRBJ2-5; a weak D match, TRBD1 (6 bases). The CDR3 is 15 residues long. Germline V gene data show CDR1 as LNHDA and CDR2 as SQIVND (reference sequence). The V and J ends lost 10 bases and 6 bases respectively, with 24 bases between them. This CDR3 is CATIDRTRGSKTQYF. The CDR3 DNA sequence: TGTGCCACTATAGACAGGACAAGAGGATCTAAGACCCAGTACTTC.